The next 18 T cell receptor beta chains were all read from a single sample in a study of blood T cell repertoires in COVID-19. Repertoires were generated with immunoSEQ multiplex PCR, while TCRdb's copy carries only in-frame clones and drops some. The profile shows under 350,000 clones, about nine tenths of them singletons. Sequencing was carried out using PBMCs or T cells enriched from blood (not recorded which). The receptors shown here come from a woman between 18 and 29 years old who had recovered from COVID-19.

The gene calls are TRBV3-1 (or the pseudogene TRBV3-2) and TRBJ2-1; possibly TRBD2 for D (6 bases). The V gene's germline CDR1 is LGHDT and CDR2 YNNKEL (reference sequence). The CDR3 has 17 amino acids. Trimming left V 3 bases short and J 8 bases short, with 23 bases between. The CDR3 sequence: CASSHLRSLANRDEQFF. CDR3 DNA sequence: TGTGCCAGCAGCCACCTGCGGAGCCTAGCGAATCGCGATGAGCAGTTCTTC.

The chain has TRBV9 and TRBJ2-2; D perhaps matches TRBD1 (6 bases). V was pared by 3 bases and J by 5 bases, with 8 bases between. Germline assignment: CDR1 SGDLS and CDR2 YYNGEE. This CDR3 comprises 13 residues. Written as DNA, the CDR3 is TGTGCCAGCAGCGCCGACAGGACCGGGGAGCTGTTTTTT. Translated, it gives CASSADRTGELFF.

This chain connects TRBV18 to TRBJ2-3; D possibly corresponds to TRBD1 (6 bases). This CDR3 has 15 residues. Per germline, CDR1 KGHSH and CDR2 LQKENI. Trimming shortened V by 0 bases and J by 3 bases, and 10 bases separated the two germline ends. In DNA form, the CDR3 reads TGTGCCAGCTCACCACCAGGGGGTTTGACAGATACGCAGTATTTT. Encoded protein: CASSPPGGLTDTQYF.

This clone was counted a single time. This chain uses TRBV19 with TRBJ2-3; TRBD2 matches at 13 bases. The CDR3 covers 17 residues. With V trimmed by 3 bases and J by 0 bases, 3 bases remained unmatched. The V gene's germline CDR1 is LNHDA and CDR2 SQIVND (reference sequence). The CDR3 spells CASSIGTSGESTDTQYF. The CDR3 DNA follows: TGTGCCAGTAGTATCGGGACTAGCGGGGAGAGCACAGATACGCAGTATTTT. Using reference TRBV19 and TRBJ2-3 for the parts outside the CDR3, the full variable domain is DGGITQSPKYLFRKEGQNVTLSCEQNLNHDAMYWYRQDPGQGLRLIYYSQIVNDFQKGDIAEGYSVSREKKESFPLTVTSAQKNPTAFYLCASSIGTSGESTDTQYFGPGTRLTVL.

The chain carries TRBV20-1 and TRBJ2-5; D gene uncertain. V lost 5 bases and J 0 bases, leaving 4 bases between the germline ends. This CDR3 spans 11 amino acids. CDR1 is DFQATT and CDR2 is SNEGSKA in the germline V gene (reference sequence). The CDR3 reads CSAQDQETQYF. CDR3 nucleotides: TGCAGTGCTCAGGACCAAGAGACCCAGTACTTC.

The rearrangement uses TRBV12-3 or TRBV12-4 and TRBJ2-2; D is uncertain. V was cut by 3 bases and J by 4 bases, with 6 bases left in between. CDR3 length equals 13 residues. The CDR3 bases are TGTGCCAGCAGTTTTGGCAGCACCGGGGAGCTGTTTTTT. Translation gives CASSFGSTGELFF.

The rearrangement joins TRBV3-1 (or the pseudogene TRBV3-2) to TRBJ2-1; 10 bases are shared with TRBD2. Germline V gives CDR1 LGHDT, CDR2 YNNKEL (reference sequence). V was clipped by 0 bases and J by 13 bases; unmatched bases: 9. The CDR3 has 15 residues. The DNA for the CDR3 is TGTGCCAGCAGCCAAGATCCTAGCGGGGGCCGGATCCAGTTCTTC. Its translation: CASSQDPSGGRIQFF.

The chain carries TRBV27 and TRBJ2-2, with D tentatively TRBD1 (7 bases). The germline V gene encodes CDR1 MNHEY and CDR2 SMNVEV (reference sequence). V lost 4 bases to trimming and J lost 2 bases, with 14 bases between them. CDR3 length: 16 amino acids. This chain's CDR3 is CASSSWTGLNTGELFF. DNA for the CDR3: TGTGCCAGCAGTTCATGGACAGGACTAAACACCGGGGAGCTGTTTTTT.

Written as DNA, the CDR3 is TGTGCCAGCAGCCGGGGGGCAGGGGGCGGTTTTAGCACAGATACGCAGTATTTT. The encoded protein is CASSRGAGGGFSTDTQYF. The V call is TRBV11-2, the J call TRBJ2-3, with a possible D match to TRBD1 (8 bases). The length of the CDR3 is 18 residues. Trimming removed 5 bases at V and 0 bases at J, with 21 bases between. Germline loops: CDR1 SGHAT, CDR2 FQNNGV.

Worth noting for this clone: The junction departs from germline at one end; a sequencing error may be responsible. This rearrangement joins TRBV10-3 to TRBJ2-5, with 7 bases aligning to TRBD2. CDR1 and CDR2 from the germline V gene are ENHRY and SYGVKD. The CDR3 runs 15 residues. As DNA, the CDR3 is TGTGCCATCAGCGAGTTCCAGGGAGGGAAAGAGACCCAGTACTTC. Translated, it gives CAISEFQGGKETQYF.

The rearrangement links TRBV30 to TRBJ2-1; the D gene is possibly TRBD1 (5 bases). The length of the CDR3 is 17 residues. Germline CDR1 is GTSNPN and CDR2 is SVGIG (reference sequence). V gave up 0 bases and J gave up 6 bases, with 21 bases separating them. The CDR3 sequence is CAWSVRLAGSWVNEQFF. DNA for the CDR3: TGTGCCTGGAGTGTACGGCTCGCAGGGTCTTGGGTCAATGAGCAGTTCTTC.

The genes are TRBV15 and TRBJ2-1, with 16 bases lining up with TRBD2. This CDR3 has 16 amino acids. The V gene end was trimmed by 5 bases and the J gene end by 7 bases; junction bases not matched to a gene: 5. Germline V lookup: CDR1 LNHNV, CDR2 YYDKDF (reference sequence). The CDR3 loop reads CATSRGLAGGRNEQFF. The CDR3 region has the DNA TGTGCCACCAGCCGGGGACTAGCGGGAGGGCGGAATGAGCAGTTCTTC.

The chain links TRBV5-4 to TRBJ1-1, with D possibly matching TRBD1 (6 bases). The CDR3 spans 15 residues. Trimming took 3 bases from V and 5 from J, leaving 17 bases between them. Germline V gene sequence: CDR1 SGHNT, CDR2 YYREEE (reference sequence). The CDR3 loop reads CASSWGGPDLTEAFF. The DNA for the CDR3 is TGTGCCAGCAGCTGGGGGGGCCCGGATTTAACTGAAGCTTTCTTT.

This clone was seen only a few times. The chain couples TRBV9 to TRBJ1-1; 8 bases map to TRBD1. The CDR3 is 14 residues long. V lost 3 bases to trimming and J lost 5 bases; unmatched junction nucleotides: 6. Per the germline V gene, CDR1 is SGDLS and CDR2 is YYNGEE. CDR3 DNA: TGTGCCAGCAGCGCCGCAGGGGGCCGGACTGAAGCTTTCTTT. Protein product: CASSAAGGRTEAFF.

The rearrangement links TRBV10-1 to TRBJ2-1; 14 bases agree with TRBD2. J was trimmed by 6 bases and V by 2 bases; bases with no gene match: 3. Germline values: CDR1 WNHNN, CDR2 SYGVQD (reference sequence). This CDR3 is 16 amino acids long. CDR3 sequence reads: CASSETGTSGSNEQFF. The DNA of the CDR3 is TGCGCCAGCAGTGAGACCGGGACTAGCGGGAGCAATGAGCAGTTCTTC.

The CDR3 bases are TGTGCCAGCAGTACTCAGCCGGGACTTTACTACGAGCAGTACTTC. Amino acid sequence: CASSTQPGLYYEQYF. The V call is TRBV7-2, the J call TRBJ2-7; TRBD2 might be the D (6 bases). The CDR3 loop spans 15 amino acids. Germline CDR1 SGHTA, CDR2 FQGNSA. Trimming cost V 6 bases and J 3 bases, with 18 bases left between them.

The CDR3 DNA sequence: TGTGCCAGCAGCGTAGCTGGAGGAACCCCCGCAGATACGCAGTATTTT. Protein product: CASSVAGGTPADTQYF. The chain carries TRBV9 and TRBJ2-3; D may be TRBD2 (5 bases). V lost 0 bases and J lost 4, with 15 bases in between. The CDR3 covers 16 residues. Germline values: CDR1 SGDLS, CDR2 YYNGEE.

This chain joins TRBV30 and TRBJ2-5, with 7 positions matching TRBD2. Germline V gives CDR1 GTSNPN, CDR2 SVGIG (reference sequence). The V gene end was trimmed by 3 bases and the J gene end by 5 bases; junction bases not matched to a gene: 0. This CDR3 spans 11 amino acids. The chain's CDR3 is CAWRGGETQYF. CDR3 bases: TGTGCCTGGAGGGGGGGGGAGACCCAGTACTTC. The full variable domain, completed using reference TRBV30 and TRBJ2-5, is SQTIHQWPATLVQPVGSPLSLECTVEGTSNPNLYWYRQAAGRGLQLLFYSVGIGQISSEVPQNLSASRPQDRQFILSSKKLLLSDSGFYLCAWRGGETQYFGPGTRLLVL.